A single T cell receptor (beta chain) is shown here with its context. MiXCR, run by TCRdb on the 5' RACE reads, gives a single entry per CDR3 protein. Here the sample spans about 50,000 distinct CDR3 sequences, more than 25% being singletons. The CDR3 loop spans 13 amino acids. Germline CDR1 reads SEHNR; CDR2 reads FQNEAQ (reference sequence). V was cut by 5 bases and J by 6 bases, with 14 bases left in between. The chain links TRBV7-9 to TRBJ2-7; possible D gene TRBD1, 5 bases. Sequencing was done on a sample of naive CD4+ T cells sorted from blood. The subset: naive CD4+ T cells, CD4+CD45RA+CD25-. This receptor was taken from a female donor with breast cancer. The CDR3 nucleotides are TGTGCCAGCAGCCCCAGGGAACTTGGCGAGCAGTACTTC. Translation: CASSPRELGEQYF.